Included here is one TCR beta chain sequence, with context. The antigen is undetermined. The method was immunoSEQ multiplex PCR; TCRdb's version includes in-frame clones alone and lacks a portion of them. This sample yields 35,000 to 55,000 clones, of which around 94% are seen a single time; about 10% belongs to the top ten. These data belong to a study of OX40 agonist ivuxolimab in advanced cancers. On the study more broadly: Two patients with cutaneous melanoma and one with hepatocellular carcinoma, three in total, showed partial responses. Whole-study findings and limits: Some of the lowest clonal expansion was seen in partial responders at 0.1-3.0 mg/kg. Expanded clones were, on average, more numerous among CD8+ T cells than CD4+.

Germline V gene data show CDR1 as MDHEN and CDR2 as SYDVKM. The CDR3 is made up of 16 amino acids. The V and J ends lost 2 bases and 4 bases respectively, with 17 bases between them. The material sequenced was CD4+ or CD8+ T cells sorted from blood, taken in a trial of the OX40 agonist ivuxolimab. V is TRBV28 and J is TRBJ1-1, with D possibly matching TRBD1 (5 bases). This receptor was identified in an adult with an advanced solid tumor such as melanoma, head and neck, liver or kidney cancer. DNA for the CDR3: TGTGCCAGCAGTTTAAACAGGCCCGGTGGTGGCACTGAAGCTTTCTTT. Its protein is CASSLNRPGGGTEAFF.